Each of the 21 T cell receptor beta chains below was sequenced from the same sample in a study of blood T cell repertoires in COVID-19. This table comes from immunoSEQ multiplex PCR, and its TCRdb copy is limited to in-frame clones, with some not included. The table records around 250,000 clones, about nine tenths of them present only once. Specimen: peripheral blood. All receptors come from a man aged 35-49 years with active or convalescent COVID-19.

This clone was seen only once. CDR3 loop: CASRERGGFTDTQYF. The CDR3 DNA reads as TGTGCCAGCAGAGAGCGGGGGGGATTCACAGATACGCAGTATTTT. The chain carries TRBV13 and TRBJ2-3; 10 nucleotides line up with TRBD2. Germline-derived CDR1 and CDR2 are PRHDT and FYEKMQ (reference sequence). The CDR3 has 15 amino acids. J was trimmed by 2 bases and V by 6 bases; bases with no gene match: 5.

The chain links TRBV5-4 to TRBJ2-3; D uncertain. Germline CDR1 reads SGHNT; CDR2 reads YYREEE (reference sequence). V lost 0 bases and J lost 3, with 8 bases in between. CDR3 length equals 14 residues. CDR3 DNA sequence: TGTGCCAGCAGCTTGGCCCTCACAACAGATACGCAGTATTTT. Its protein is CASSLALTTDTQYF.

The chain recombines TRBV27 with TRBJ2-5; tentative D call: TRBD1 (7 bases). CDR1 and CDR2 from the germline V gene are MNHEY and SMNVEV (reference sequence). V was pared by 5 bases and J by 7 bases, with 29 bases between. CDR3 length: 18 residues. The CDR3 nucleotides read TGTGCCAGCAGTCTAGGCATAGGGGGCGGGATAGACAAAAGGACCCAGTACTTC. Translating gives CASSLGIGGGIDKRTQYF.

V and J are TRBV7-3 and TRBJ1-1; no definite D call. Between the trimmed V and J ends, which lost 2 bases and 1 base, there was a span of 5 bases. From germline, CDR1 is SGHTA and CDR2 FQGTGA. CDR3 length: 13 residues. The CDR3 region has the DNA TGTGCCAGCAGCTTAGCCAGGAACACTGAAGCTTTCTTT. The encoded protein is CASSLARNTEAFF.

Here the CDR3 DNA reads TGTGCCAGTTCGACGGGACAGGGCCGCTCTGGAAACACCATATATTTT. Its protein product is CASSTGQGRSGNTIYF. V and J are TRBV18 and TRBJ1-3; TRBD1 aligns across 9 bases. This CDR3 spans 16 amino acids. Germline V gene lookup returns CDR1 KGHSH and CDR2 LQKENI. V gave up 9 bases and J gave up 0 bases; unmatched junction bases: 9.

The genes are TRBV28 and TRBJ2-1, with 7 bases that match TRBD2. Per the germline V gene, CDR1 is MDHEN and CDR2 is SYDVKM. The CDR3 sequence is 15 residues long. With 7 bases clipped from V and 5 bases from J, the junction kept 11 bases outside the gene matches. The CDR3 spells CASNVPGRGDNEQFF. CDR3 nucleotides: TGTGCCAGCAACGTCCCGGGACGGGGGGACAATGAGCAGTTCTTC.

V usage is TRBV5-1 and J usage is TRBJ2-2; no definite D call. Germline assignment: CDR1 SGHRS and CDR2 YFSETQ. This CDR3 has 15 residues. The V end was cut by 2 bases, the J end by 1 base, with 9 bases between. CDR3 residues: CASSFRVLNTGELFF. CDR3 nucleotide sequence: TGCGCCAGCAGCTTCCGGGTTCTGAACACCGGGGAGCTGTTTTTT.

The chain combines TRBV7-2 with TRBJ2-2; D is possibly TRBD2 (6 bases). The length of the CDR3 is 16 residues. Trimming pared 1 base from V and 6 bases from J, leaving 15 bases between. The V gene's germline CDR1 is SGHTA and CDR2 FQGNSA. The CDR3 is CASSLGRGLGAGELFF. DNA for the CDR3: TGTGCCAGCAGCTTAGGGAGGGGTTTAGGGGCCGGGGAGCTGTTTTTT.

The chain joins TRBV6-2 or TRBV6-3 to TRBJ1-1, with no clear D. CDR1 is MNHEY, CDR2 SVGEGT, per germline. V was cut by 5 bases and J by 3 bases, with 10 bases left in between. The CDR3 spans 13 residues. The CDR3 sequence is CASSSGRDTEAFF. CDR3 coding DNA: TGTGCCAGCAGTAGCGGAAGGGACACTGAAGCTTTCTTT.

The chain joins TRBV19 to TRBJ1-6; 7 nucleotides align to TRBD1. J was trimmed by 4 bases and V by 3 bases; bases with no gene match: 6. This CDR3 region has 16 residues. Looked up from germline, CDR1 is LNHDA and CDR2 is SQIVND (reference sequence). CDR3: CASSIDLTGYNSPLHF. In DNA form, the CDR3 reads TGTGCCAGTAGTATCGACTTGACAGGGTATAATTCACCCCTCCACTTT.

V usage is TRBV21-1 and J usage is TRBJ2-7; TRBD1 reflects the table's D call only, with no check against the DNA. TRBV21-1 is listed as a pseudogene. This CDR3 has 18 amino acids. For the CDR3, the DNA is TGTGCCAGCAGCATAGCAGTGACAGGGAATAGGAAGGCCTACGAGCAGTACTTC. Its protein is CASSIAVTGNRKAYEQYF.

The rearrangement joins TRBV9 to TRBJ1-3; no definite D call. Germline values: CDR1 SGDLS, CDR2 YYNGEE. This CDR3 contains 14 residues. The V gene lost 6 bases and the J gene lost 4 bases, with 14 bases spanning the gap. The CDR3 DNA is TGTGCCAGCAACACCGAGGTATCAGGAAACACCATATATTTT. Its protein is CASNTEVSGNTIYF. The full variable domain, completed using reference TRBV9 and TRBJ1-3, is DSGVTQTPKHLITATGQRVTLRCSPRSGDLSVYWYQQSLDQGLQFLIQYYNGEERAKGNILERFSAQQFPDLHSELNLSSLELGDSALYFCASNTEVSGNTIYFGEGSWLTVV.

The chain employs TRBV14 and TRBJ1-3, with a possible D match to TRBD1 (6 bases). The CDR3 spans 12 residues. Trimming cost V 9 bases and J 3 bases, with 9 bases left between them. CDR1 and CDR2 from the germline V gene are SGHDN and FVKESK. The CDR3 reads CASKQGGNTIYF. The CDR3 bases are TGTGCCAGTAAACAGGGTGGAAACACCATATATTTT.

This sequence joins TRBV7-2 and TRBJ2-7; D not resolved. Germline-derived CDR1 and CDR2 are SGHTA and FQGNSA. CDR3 size: 15 residues. The ends were cut back, 5 bases at V and 3 bases at J, with 17 bases in the middle. The DNA for the CDR3 is TGTGCCAGCAGCGTCGACCCGGGTCCAAGCTACGAGCAGTACTTC. This encodes CASSVDPGPSYEQYF.

The chain joins TRBV18 to TRBJ2-1, with D hard to call. The CDR3 has 15 amino acids. Germline lookup yields CDR1 KGHSH and CDR2 LQKENI. Trimming stripped 2 bases from V and 4 bases from J, with 12 bases between. CDR3 DNA: TGTGCCAGCTCACCATTCGGAGACGGGTACAATGAGCAGTTCTTC. Protein sequence: CASSPFGDGYNEQFF. The entire variable domain, with the rest obtained from reference TRBV18 and TRBJ2-1, is as follows: NAGVMQNPRHLVRRRGQEARLRCSPMKGHSHVYWYRQLPEEGLKFMVYLQKENIIDESGMPKERFSAEFPKEGPSILRIQQVVRGDSAAYFCASSPFGDGYNEQFFGPGTRLTVL.

The chain combines TRBV5-1 with TRBJ1-4; weak D call: TRBD1 (5 bases). Germline CDR1 and CDR2: SGHRS and YFSETQ. This CDR3 has 13 amino acids. Trimming left V 0 bases short and J 5 bases short, with 5 bases between. In DNA, the CDR3 is TGCGCCAGCAGCTTGGGACAGAATGAAAAACTGTTTTTT. Amino acid sequence: CASSLGQNEKLFF. The full variable domain, in which reference TRBV5-1 and TRBJ1-4 provide the parts outside the CDR3, is KAGVTQTPRYLIKTRGQQVTLSCSPISGHRSVSWYQQTPGQGLQFLFEYFSETQRNKGNFPGRFSGRQFSNSRSEMNVSTLELGDSALYLCASSLGQNEKLFFGSGTQLSVL.

The rearrangement uses TRBV28 and TRBJ2-7; a possible D gene is TRBD1 (6 bases). This CDR3 has 13 residues. Germline loops: CDR1 MDHEN, CDR2 SYDVKM. V lost 7 bases and J 4 bases, leaving 14 bases between the germline ends. The CDR3 bases are TGTGCCAGCACTAGCAGGGGTTTATACGAGCAGTACTTC. Protein product: CASTSRGLYEQYF.

The chain carries TRBV19 and TRBJ2-1; 8 bases are a match to TRBD1. The CDR3 loop spans 15 amino acids. Germline V gene lookup returns CDR1 LNHDA and CDR2 SQIVND (reference sequence). V dropped 10 bases and J dropped 3; count of bases not matched to a gene: 11. The CDR3 sequence: CATSIAGQVYNEQFF. DNA for the CDR3: TGTGCCACTTCGATCGCGGGACAGGTCTACAATGAGCAGTTCTTC.

The chain couples TRBV13 to TRBJ1-4; D perhaps matches TRBD1 (5 bases). The CDR3 runs to 16 residues. Germline V lookup: CDR1 PRHDT, CDR2 FYEKMQ (reference sequence). The ends were cut back, 0 bases at V and 8 bases at J, with 16 bases in the middle. The CDR3 DNA follows: TGTGCCAGCAGCTTAGGTCGAAACGGGGGATGGGAAAAACTGTTTTTT. Its protein product is CASSLGRNGGWEKLFF.

The chain combines TRBV2 with TRBJ2-1, with TRBD1 identical over 7 bases. The ends lost 1 base at V and 6 bases at J; junction bases unmatched: 3. Germline loops: CDR1 SNHLY, CDR2 FYNNEI. The CDR3 has 14 amino acids. The CDR3 bases are TGTGCCAGCAGTGAAGTGGCAGGGGGCAATGAGCAGTTCTTC. Its protein is CASSEVAGGNEQFF.

The chain recombines TRBV3-1 (or the pseudogene TRBV3-2) with TRBJ1-2; 8 bases align to TRBD1. V lost 7 bases to trimming and J lost 7 bases; unmatched junction nucleotides: 11. This CDR3 spans 14 amino acids. CDR1 and CDR2 (germline): LGHDT, YNNKEL (reference sequence). The CDR3 loop is CASTTTTGAGGYTF. Here the CDR3 DNA reads TGTGCCAGCACCACAACGACAGGGGCGGGTGGCTACACCTTC.